This T cell receptor (beta chain) came from a study of blood T cell repertoires in COVID-19. Looking at the study overall: Samples came from the United States, Italy and Spain, spanning acute and convalescent COVID-19. T cells, B-cell-depleted T cells, or PBMCs supplied cDNA or gDNA.

Germline V CDR1 and CDR2: LNHDA, SQIVND (reference sequence). The CDR3 is 15 amino acids. Unmatched junction bases numbered 12, after V lost 9 bases and J lost 6 bases. The repertoire was sequenced with immunoSEQ multiplex PCR; TCRdb's copy has only in-frame clones and lacks some. The table shows about 270,000 clones, with about nine tenths occurring only once. V usage is TRBV19 and J usage is TRBJ1-5, with 9 bases matching TRBD1. Material for sequencing was PBMCs or T cells enriched from blood (not recorded which). This clonotype was sampled from a woman aged 18-29 years who had recovered from COVID-19. Here the CDR3 reads CASKPTGGSGQPQHF. Here the CDR3 DNA reads TGTGCCAGCAAACCCACAGGGGGCTCGGGTCAGCCCCAGCATTTT.